This is a list of T cell receptor beta chains from one sample in a study of control samples from healthy donors and cancer patients. Some clones are missing from TCRdb's copy, which holds only in-frame ones; the method was immunoSEQ multiplex PCR. The table includes some 99,000 clones, just over 90% detected once. The specimen sequenced was blood. The receptors derive from a human donor in good health. The donor label of this sample is uncertain. Both conserved end residues are part of each CDR3. Fields, in order: CDR3 protein, CDR3 DNA, clone size, D gene, J gene, V gene. D genes are given only for firm matches. Size tells how often a clone was seen (once, few, many) or the class of an expanded clone, and some rows leave it out.

CASSSYRDYQYQETQYF TGTGCCAGCAGCTCCTACCGGGACTACCAGTACCAAGAGACCCAGTACTTC - TRBD2 TRBJ2-5 TRBV7-8
CASSFRDSVYNEQFF TGTGCCAGCTCATTCCGGGACAGCGTCTACAATGAGCAGTTCTTC - TRBD1 TRBJ2-1 TRBV25-1
CASSFSTGLNSPLHF TGTGCCAGCAGCTTCTCCACAGGCCTTAATTCACCCCTCCACTTT - - TRBJ1-6 TRBV7-9
CASSQEGLQKETQYF TGTGCCAGCAGCCAAGAGGGACTACAGAAAGAGACCCAGTACTTC once TRBD2 TRBJ2-5 TRBV4-2
CASSETGNQPQHF TGTGCCAGCAGTGAAACAGGGAATCAGCCCCAGCATTTT - - TRBJ1-5 TRBV2
CASSQDNRGGEKLFF TGTGCCAGCAGCCAAGACAACAGGGGGGGTGAAAAACTGTTTTTT - TRBD1 TRBJ1-4 TRBV3-1/TRBV3-2
CASNQAGENSPLHF TGTGCCAGCAATCAGGCCGGAGAGAATTCACCCCTCCACTTT - - TRBJ1-6 TRBV6-5
CASSYSGTGLSEQYF TGTGCCAGCAGTTACTCCGGGACAGGTCTTTCCGAGCAGTACTTC - TRBD1 TRBJ2-7 TRBV6-6
CAIGSGEKLFF TGTGCCATAGGAAGCGGGGAGAAACTGTTTTTT - - TRBJ1-4 TRBV10-3
CASSPVRLEEQYF TGTGCCAGCTCACCTGTTCGACTAGAAGAGCAGTACTTC - - TRBJ2-7 TRBV18
CSASGTGEDEQYF TGCAGTGCTAGTGGGACAGGGGAGGACGAGCAGTACTTC - TRBD1 TRBJ2-7 TRBV20-1
CASSLKETRGNTEAFF TGTGCCAGCAGCTTAAAAGAGACAAGGGGGAACACTGAAGCTTTCTTT - - TRBJ1-1 TRBV7-8
CASSPTVPFRELFF TGTGCCAGCAGTCCGACAGTACCTTTCCGGGAGCTGTTTTTT - - TRBJ2-2 TRBV28
CASSRVQGAGELFF TGTGCCAGCAGTCGGGTCCAGGGGGCCGGGGAGCTGTTTTTT - TRBD1 TRBJ2-2 TRBV6-2/TRBV6-3
CASSLSGGAGEQFF TGCGCCAGCAGCCTTAGCGGGGGGGCGGGTGAGCAGTTCTTC once TRBD2 TRBJ2-1 TRBV4-1
CASSFLGEREPFF TGTGCCAGCAGCTTCTTAGGGGAGCGCGAACCTTTCTTT - - TRBJ1-1 TRBV7-9
CASSLVGTGRNQPQHF TGTGCCAGCAGTTTGGTTGGGACAGGGCGCAATCAGCCCCAGCATTTT - TRBD1 TRBJ1-5 TRBV27
CASGSGVEAFF TGTGCCAGCGGCTCGGGGGTTGAAGCTTTCTTT - - TRBJ1-1 TRBV5-6
CASSLQDTPKLFF TGTGCCAGCAGTTTACAGGATACCCCTAAACTGTTTTTT - - TRBJ1-4 TRBV28
CASSGDRESYEQYF TGCGCCAGCAGCGGGGACAGGGAATCCTACGAGCAGTACTTC - TRBD1 TRBJ2-7 TRBV10-1
CASRGTNSNSPLHF TGTGCCAGCAGGGGTACCAACTCCAATTCACCCCTCCACTTT - - TRBJ1-6 TRBV2
CASSLSDPETQYF TGTGCCAGCAGCTTATCTGATCCCGAGACCCAGTACTTC - - TRBJ2-5 TRBV7-9
CASSVDRVRAQGNTEAFF TGTGCCAGCAGTGTCGACAGGGTTAGGGCGCAAGGGAACACTGAAGCTTTCTTT - TRBD1 TRBJ1-1 TRBV27
CASSPRTGGEIGYTF TGTGCCAGCAGTCCCCGGACAGGGGGAGAGATTGGCTACACCTTC - TRBD1 TRBJ1-2 TRBV6-5
CASSYLSTDTQYF TGTGCCAGCAGCTACCTTAGCACAGATACGCAGTATTTT - - TRBJ2-3 TRBV7-2
CASSFGSYEQYF TGTGCCAGCAGTTTCGGATCCTACGAGCAGTACTTC - - TRBJ2-7 TRBV12-3/TRBV12-4